This T cell receptor (beta chain) was sequenced in a study of siplizumab effects on memory and regulatory T cells. Points from the study as a whole: In the presence of siplizumab, alloreactive sequences traceable to unstimulated CD4+ memory cells were significantly reduced. The majority of clones, roughly 75-97% of proliferating CD4+ or CD8+ clones, lacked an assignable naive or memory phenotype.

The CDR3 loop spans 12 amino acids. In germline, CDR1 is MNHNY, CDR2 SVGAGI (reference sequence). V lost 6 bases to trimming and J lost 8 bases, with 13 bases between them. This clone has only one observation. The antigen is unknown. This table comes from immunoSEQ multiplex PCR, and its TCRdb copy is limited to in-frame clones, with some not included. The sample records about 110,000 clones, 92% being singletons. This sequence was found in a human donor in good health. The sample was Tregs sorted from blood. The chain combines TRBV6-6 with TRBJ1-1; the D gene is possibly TRBD1 (6 bases). DNA for the CDR3: TGTGCCAGCAGGTTGAGGGGGGAAGAAGCTTTCTTT. Protein sequence: CASRLRGEEAFF.